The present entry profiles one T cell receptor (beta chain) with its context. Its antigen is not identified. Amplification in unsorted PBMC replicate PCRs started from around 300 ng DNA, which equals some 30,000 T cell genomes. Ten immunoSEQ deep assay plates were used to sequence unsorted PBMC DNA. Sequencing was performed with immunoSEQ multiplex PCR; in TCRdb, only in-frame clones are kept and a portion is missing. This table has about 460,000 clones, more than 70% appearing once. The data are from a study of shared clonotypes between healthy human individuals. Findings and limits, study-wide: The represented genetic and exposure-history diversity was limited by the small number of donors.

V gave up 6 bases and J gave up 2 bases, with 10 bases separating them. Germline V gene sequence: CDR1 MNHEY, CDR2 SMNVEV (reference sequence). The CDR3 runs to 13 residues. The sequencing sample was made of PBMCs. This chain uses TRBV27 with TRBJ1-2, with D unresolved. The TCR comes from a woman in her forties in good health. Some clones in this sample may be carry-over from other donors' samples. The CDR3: CASSGRTNYGYTF. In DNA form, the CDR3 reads TGTGCCAGCAGCGGCAGGACGAACTATGGCTACACCTTC.